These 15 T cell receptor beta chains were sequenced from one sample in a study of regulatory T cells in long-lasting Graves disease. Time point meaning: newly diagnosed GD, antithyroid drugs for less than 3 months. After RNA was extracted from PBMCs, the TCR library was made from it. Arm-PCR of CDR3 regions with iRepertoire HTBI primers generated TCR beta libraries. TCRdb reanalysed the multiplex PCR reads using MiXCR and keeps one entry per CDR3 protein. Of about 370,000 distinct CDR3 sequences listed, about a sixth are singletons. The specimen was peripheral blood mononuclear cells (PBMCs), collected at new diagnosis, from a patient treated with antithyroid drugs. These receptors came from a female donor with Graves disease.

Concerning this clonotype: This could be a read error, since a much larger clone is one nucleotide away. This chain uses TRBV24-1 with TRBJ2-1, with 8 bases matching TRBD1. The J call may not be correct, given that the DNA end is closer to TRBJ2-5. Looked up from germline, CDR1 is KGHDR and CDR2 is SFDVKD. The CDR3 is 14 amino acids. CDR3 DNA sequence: TGTGCCACCGGTGATCTGACAGGGGACGAGACCCAGTACTTC. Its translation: CATGDLTGDETQYF.

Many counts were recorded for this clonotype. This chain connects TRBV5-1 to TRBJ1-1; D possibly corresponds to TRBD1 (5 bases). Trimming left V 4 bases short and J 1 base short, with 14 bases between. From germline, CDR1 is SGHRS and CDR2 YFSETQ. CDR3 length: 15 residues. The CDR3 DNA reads TGCGCCAGCAGCCCTTTACTGAGGGGGAACACTGAAGCTTTCTTT. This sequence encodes CASSPLLRGNTEAFF.

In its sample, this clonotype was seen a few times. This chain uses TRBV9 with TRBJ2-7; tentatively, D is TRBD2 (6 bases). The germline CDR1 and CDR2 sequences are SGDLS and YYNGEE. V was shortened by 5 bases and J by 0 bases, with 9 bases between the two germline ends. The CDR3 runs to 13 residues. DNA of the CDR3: TGTGCCAGCAGTCCGGGGGTCTCCTACGAGCAGTACTTC. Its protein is CASSPGVSYEQYF.

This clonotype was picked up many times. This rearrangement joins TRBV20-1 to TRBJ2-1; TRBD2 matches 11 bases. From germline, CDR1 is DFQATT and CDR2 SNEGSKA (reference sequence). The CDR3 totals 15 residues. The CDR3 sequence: CGNSGRAGNPNEQFF. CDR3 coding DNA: TGCGGAAATAGCGGGAGGGCCGGAAACCCCAATGAGCAGTTCTTC.

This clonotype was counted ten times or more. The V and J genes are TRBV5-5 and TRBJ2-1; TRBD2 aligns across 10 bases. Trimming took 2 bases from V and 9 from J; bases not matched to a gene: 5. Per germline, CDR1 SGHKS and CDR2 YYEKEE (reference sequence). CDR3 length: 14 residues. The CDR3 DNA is TGTGCCAGCAGCTTACGGACTAGCGGACTTGAGCAGTTCTTC. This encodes CASSLRTSGLEQFF.

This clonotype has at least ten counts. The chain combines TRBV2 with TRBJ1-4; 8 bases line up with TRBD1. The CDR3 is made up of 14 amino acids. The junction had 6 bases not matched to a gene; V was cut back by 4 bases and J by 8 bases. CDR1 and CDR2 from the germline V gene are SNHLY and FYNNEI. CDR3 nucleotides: TGTGCCAGCAGTGCTCAGGGGGCTGGGGAAAAACTGTTTTTT. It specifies CASSAQGAGEKLFF.

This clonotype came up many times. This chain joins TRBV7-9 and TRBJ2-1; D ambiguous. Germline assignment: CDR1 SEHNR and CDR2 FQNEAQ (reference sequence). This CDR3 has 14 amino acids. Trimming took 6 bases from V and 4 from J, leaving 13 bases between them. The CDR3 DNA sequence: TGTGCCAGCAGTTCTAGAAGCTCGTACAATGAGCAGTTCTTC. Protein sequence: CASSSRSSYNEQFF.

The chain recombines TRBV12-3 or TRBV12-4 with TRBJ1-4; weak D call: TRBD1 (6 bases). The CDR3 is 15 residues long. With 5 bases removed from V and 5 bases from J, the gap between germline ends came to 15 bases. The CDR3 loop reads CASSIITGRNEKLFF. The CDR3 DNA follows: TGTGCCAGCAGTATCATCACAGGGCGGAATGAAAAACTGTTTTTT.

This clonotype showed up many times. The CDR3: CASSSGTSFVKKFF. CDR3 DNA sequence: TGTGCCAGCAGTTCTGGGACTAGCTTTGTTAAAAAGTTCTTC. This chain uses TRBV27 with TRBJ2-1; 9 bases are a match to TRBD2. This CDR3 comprises 14 residues. Losses at the gene ends were 4 bases for V and 14 bases for J; bases not matched to a gene: 12. CDR1 is MNHEY and CDR2 is SMNVEV in the germline V gene (reference sequence).

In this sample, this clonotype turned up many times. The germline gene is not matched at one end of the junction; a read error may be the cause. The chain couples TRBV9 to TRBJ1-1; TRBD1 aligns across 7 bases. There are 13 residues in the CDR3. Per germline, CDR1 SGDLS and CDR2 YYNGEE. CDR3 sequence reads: CASSQGGDTEAFF. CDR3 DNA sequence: TGCGCCAGCAGCCAGGGGGGGGACACTGAAGCTTTCTTT.

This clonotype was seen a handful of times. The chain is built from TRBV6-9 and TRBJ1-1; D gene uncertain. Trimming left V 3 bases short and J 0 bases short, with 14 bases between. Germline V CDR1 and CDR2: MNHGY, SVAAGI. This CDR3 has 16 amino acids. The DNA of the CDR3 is TGTGCCAGCAGTTACTCCTTGGAGGAAATGAACACTGAAGCTTTCTTT. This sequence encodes CASSYSLEEMNTEAFF.

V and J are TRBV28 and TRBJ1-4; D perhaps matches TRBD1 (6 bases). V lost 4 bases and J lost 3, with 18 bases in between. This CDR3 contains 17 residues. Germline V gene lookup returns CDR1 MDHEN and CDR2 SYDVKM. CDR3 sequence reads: CASSSSVKGGPNEKLFF. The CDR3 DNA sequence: TGTGCCAGCAGTTCCTCCGTTAAAGGGGGGCCTAATGAAAAACTGTTTTTT.

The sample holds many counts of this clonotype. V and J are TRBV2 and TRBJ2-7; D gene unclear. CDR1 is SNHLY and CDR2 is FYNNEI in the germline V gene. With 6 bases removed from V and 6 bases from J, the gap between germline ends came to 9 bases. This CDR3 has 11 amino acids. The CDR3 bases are TGTGCCAGCAGGGCAAAGCCCGAGCAGTACTTC. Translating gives CASRAKPEQYF.

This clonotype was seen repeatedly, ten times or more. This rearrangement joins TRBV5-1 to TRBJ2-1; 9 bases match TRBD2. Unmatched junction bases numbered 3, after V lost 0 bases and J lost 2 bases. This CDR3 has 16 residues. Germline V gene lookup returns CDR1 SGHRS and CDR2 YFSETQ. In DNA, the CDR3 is TGCGCCAGCAGCTTGGTGCCTAGCGGGACCTACAATGAGCAGTTCTTC. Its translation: CASSLVPSGTYNEQFF. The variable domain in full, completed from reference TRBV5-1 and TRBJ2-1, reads KAGVTQTPRYLIKTRGQQVTLSCSPISGHRSVSWYQQTPGQGLQFLFEYFSETQRNKGNFPGRFSGRQFSNSRSEMNVSTLELGDSALYLCASSLVPSGTYNEQFFGPGTRLTVL.

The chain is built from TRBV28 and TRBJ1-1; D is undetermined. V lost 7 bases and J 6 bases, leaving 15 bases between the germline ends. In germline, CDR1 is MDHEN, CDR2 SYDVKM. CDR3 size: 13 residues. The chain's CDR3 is CASTRLAGAEAFF. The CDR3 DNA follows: TGTGCCAGCACGCGACTCGCCGGCGCTGAAGCTTTCTTT.